Shown below are 15 T cell receptor beta chains from a single sample sequenced in a study of a mutant IDH1 vaccine in newly diagnosed glioma. Time point described: week 5, during vaccination. Alongside topical imiquimod, each dose of vaccine comprised 300 ug of mutant IDH1 20-mer peptide. Sequencing used immunoSEQ multiplex PCR; TCRdb keeps in-frame clones, though not all of them. This sample has around 52,000 clones, with 85% to 90% found just once. No antigens are known for them. The starting material was PBMCs, obtained from a glioma patient whose treatment included an IDH1 peptide vaccine. The receptors come from a woman between 40 and 50 years old with glioma.

This clone has only one observation. The chain is built from TRBV9 and TRBJ2-7, with D tentatively TRBD2 (6 bases). This CDR3 has 14 residues. V shed 3 bases and J shed 6 bases, with 16 bases lying between them. Germline V lookup: CDR1 SGDLS, CDR2 YYNGEE. DNA of the CDR3: TGTGCCAGCAGCGCCGGGACTCGGGCCGCCGAGCAGTACTTC. Amino acid sequence: CASSAGTRAAEQYF.

The V gene is TRBV2, the J gene TRBJ2-1, with 8 bases aligning to TRBD2. Germline V lookup: CDR1 SNHLY, CDR2 FYNNEI. The CDR3 spans 16 residues. V was clipped by 7 bases and J by 10 bases; unmatched bases: 18. The CDR3 reads CASINPWAGGAGEQFF. The CDR3 DNA is TGTGCCAGCATAAACCCTTGGGCGGGGGGCGCGGGGGAGCAGTTCTTC.

The CDR3 nucleotides are TGTGCCAGCAGTAGGGACAGGGAAAATTCAGATACGCAGTATTTT. It codes for CASSRDRENSDTQYF. The chain is built from TRBV2 and TRBJ2-3; TRBD1 aligns across 9 bases. The CDR3 has 15 residues. Trimming at V came to 5 bases and at J to 4 bases, leaving 7 bases not matched to a gene. Germline CDR1 SNHLY, CDR2 FYNNEI.

The J gene is TRBJ2-7, the V gene TRBV19, with 8 bases that match TRBD2. Germline V CDR1 and CDR2: LNHDA, SQIVND (reference sequence). The ends lost 2 bases at V and 2 bases at J; junction bases unmatched: 8. CDR3 length: 16 amino acids. The CDR3 region has the DNA TGTGCCAGTAGTATACAGGCCACTAGCGGCACCTACGAGCAGTACTTC. Amino acids: CASSIQATSGTYEQYF.

The V and J genes are TRBV7-2 and TRBJ1-6; a weak D match, TRBD1 (6 bases). The germline V gene has CDR1 SGHTA and CDR2 FQGNSA. V gave up 0 bases and J gave up 0 bases, with 24 bases separating them. The CDR3 consists of 22 residues. The CDR3 loop reads CASSLAGSGAGFPSSYNSPLHF. Here the CDR3 DNA reads TGTGCCAGCAGCTTAGCCGGTTCAGGGGCCGGCTTCCCCAGCTCCTATAATTCACCCCTCCACTTT.

This chain links TRBV5-4 with TRBJ2-1; no clear D gene. The V end lost 2 bases, the J end lost 4 bases, and 1 base lay between the germline ends. This CDR3 region has 11 residues. From germline, CDR1 is SGHNT and CDR2 YYREEE (reference sequence). The CDR3 sequence: CASSLYNEQFF. The DNA for the CDR3 is TGTGCCAGCAGCTTATACAATGAGCAGTTCTTC.

This clone was counted a few times. This chain connects TRBV6-5 to TRBJ2-5, with D hard to call. V shed 5 bases and J shed 7 bases, with 14 bases lying between them. Germline V gene lookup returns CDR1 MNHEY and CDR2 SVGAGI. The CDR3 is 13 amino acids. The chain's CDR3 is CASSPKVIGTQYF. The CDR3 DNA reads as TGTGCCAGCAGTCCAAAAGTGATCGGGACCCAGTACTTC.

This chain connects TRBV6-5 to TRBJ1-5, with TRBD1 identical over 10 bases. Germline assignment: CDR1 MNHEY and CDR2 SVGAGI. This CDR3 is built from 15 residues. The J segment lost 6 bases and the V segment lost 6 bases, leaving 8 bases of the junction unmatched. CDR3: CASSQGTGVGQPQHF. The CDR3 DNA is TGTGCCAGCAGCCAAGGGACAGGGGTAGGTCAGCCCCAGCATTTT.

CDR3 coding DNA: TGTGCCAGCAGAATAACAGGGCTCGCTAACTATGGCTACACCTTC. Its protein is CASRITGLANYGYTF. The gene calls are TRBV6-5 and TRBJ1-2; a weak D match, TRBD1 (6 bases). The CDR3 length is 15 residues. Germline CDR1 and CDR2: MNHEY and SVGAGI. Trimming removed 6 bases at V and 0 bases at J, with 14 bases between.

This clone was counted only a few times. V and J are TRBV9 and TRBJ1-2, with D maybe TRBD1 (6 bases). The CDR3 is made up of 14 amino acids. V was cut by 2 bases and J by 7 bases, with 15 bases left in between. CDR1 and CDR2 (germline): SGDLS, YYNGEE. The CDR3 reads CASSVPPQGGGYTF. In nucleotides, the CDR3 is TGTGCCAGCAGCGTGCCTCCACAGGGAGGTGGCTACACCTTC. Complete variable domain (other parts from reference TRBV9 and TRBJ1-2): DSGVTQTPKHLITATGQRVTLRCSPRSGDLSVYWYQQSLDQGLQFLIQYYNGEERAKGNILERFSAQQFPDLHSELNLSSLELGDSALYFCASSVPPQGGGYTFGSGTRLTVV.

This clone was seen just once. The J gene is TRBJ2-5, the V gene TRBV29-1; 7 bases match TRBD2. Germline-derived CDR1 and CDR2 are SQVTM and ANQGSEA. Germline trimming cut 4 bases from V and 1 base from J; bases unmatched to any gene: 9. The CDR3 loop spans 15 amino acids. The DNA of the CDR3 is TGCAGCGTTGCGTGGGCTAGCGGTTCCCAAGAGACCCAGTACTTC. Residues: CSVAWASGSQETQYF.

V usage is TRBV7-6 and J usage is TRBJ2-5, with 7 bases fitting TRBD2. Per germline, CDR1 SGHVS and CDR2 FNYEAQ. The CDR3 consists of 14 residues. After removal of 1 base from V and 3 bases from J, the junction contained 2 bases not matched to a gene. CDR3 DNA: TGTGCCAGCAGCTTAGGTCTAGCGGAAGAGACCCAGTACTTC. Its protein is CASSLGLAEETQYF. Using reference TRBV7-6 and TRBJ2-5 for the parts outside the CDR3, the full variable domain is GAGVSQSPRYKVTKRGQDVALRCDPISGHVSLYWYRQALGQGPEFLTYFNYEAQQDKSGLPNDRFSAERPEGSISTLTIQRTEQRDSAMYRCASSLGLAEETQYFGPGTRLLVL.

The CDR3 reads CASSPISYSYEQYF. The CDR3 DNA sequence: TGTGCCAGCAGCCCGATCTCCTACTCCTACGAGCAGTACTTC. This chain links TRBV5-8 with TRBJ2-7; no definite D call. V lost 4 bases, J lost 0 bases, and 11 bases lay in between. This CDR3 is built from 14 residues. The germline gives CDR1 SGHTS, CDR2 YDEGEE.

The J gene is TRBJ2-6, the V gene TRBV6-1; possibly TRBD1 for D (5 bases). The CDR3 extends over 17 amino acids. The germline V gene has CDR1 MNHNS and CDR2 SASEGT. V dropped 1 base and J dropped 0 bases, with 10 bases sitting between them. This CDR3 reads CASSEEQELSGANVLTF. The DNA for the CDR3 is TGTGCCAGCAGTGAAGAACAGGAGCTCTCTGGGGCCAACGTCCTGACTTTC.

The chain uses TRBV10-3 and TRBJ1-2; no definite D call. The CDR3 contains 14 residues. The germline V and J ends were trimmed by 6 bases and 0 bases, with 11 bases remaining between them. CDR1 and CDR2 from the germline V gene are ENHRY and SYGVKD. As DNA, the CDR3 is TGTGCCATCAGCCCTCCAGGCACTAACTATGGCTACACCTTC. It is translated as CAISPPGTNYGYTF.